This T cell receptor (beta chain) was retrieved from a study of blood T cells in healthy people across ages. Study outcomes and limitations: Strong correlation existed between TCR beta diversity and naive T cell percentage.

This clonotype has a single count. Its antigen is undetermined. The V and J ends lost 5 bases and 5 bases respectively, with 12 bases between them. The CDR3 loop spans 13 amino acids. Germline loops: CDR1 SGHVS, CDR2 FQNEAQ. The authors ran a second PCR of about 6 to 11 cycles using a sample-barcoded 5' primer and a J-beta primer mix. TCRdb reprocessed the 5' RACE reads via MiXCR and lists one record per CDR3 protein. The sample lists about 620,000 distinct CDR3 sequences; over 40% were seen once. All donors came from Russia, were Caucasian and healthy, and spanned ages roughly 6 to 95. Collection of roughly 10 milliliters of peripheral blood was performed for each donor.

V gene TRBV7-8 combines with J gene TRBJ1-2, with a tentative D call TRBD1 (6 bases). Sequencing was performed on blood. This sequence originates from a woman aged 80 or over in good health. CDR3 sequence reads: CASSEGTIYGYTF. The DNA of the CDR3 is TGTGCCAGCAGCGAGGGGACAATTTATGGCTACACCTTC.